This T cell receptor (beta chain) was captured in a study of vaccination effects on CD4 cells after COVID-19. Across the study: Median timing of post-vaccine samples was 72 days after the second dose.

Generated by immunoSEQ multiplex PCR, the TCRdb table keeps only in-frame clones and is missing some. The table lists tens of thousands of clones, roughly four fifths of them singletons. Using viral peptide pools, the ViraFEST assay grew out antigen-specific CD4+ T cells prior to sequencing. Scientists isolated CD4+ T cells after an approximately 9-day culture period ended. Participants got two doses of BNT162b2 or mRNA-1273 vaccine. Previously uninfected by SARS-CoV-2, the vaccine recipients also showed negative nucleocapsid antibodies. In the cultures, half the medium was exchanged for IL-2 medium on days 3 and 7. With respect to this clone: Its antigen is unknown.

The ends were cut back, 3 bases at V and 0 bases at J, with 10 bases in the middle. CDR1 is WSHSY, CDR2 SAAADI, per germline. The CDR3 covers 15 residues. The chain joins TRBV10-2 to TRBJ2-3, with a possible D match to TRBD1 (6 bases). The sample in question was CD4+ T cells from PBMCs cultured with HCoV-229E spike peptides, obtained after COVID-19 vaccination. The TCR originated in a human donor who received a COVID-19 vaccine. The DNA of the CDR3 is TGCGCCAGCAGTGATGTACAGGGAAGCACAGATACGCAGTATTTT. Protein: CASSDVQGSTDTQYF.